This passage covers 2 T cell receptor beta chains from one sample sequenced in a study of Ad26.COV2.S vaccination and SARS-CoV-2 variants. The table came from immunoSEQ multiplex PCR; TCRdb's copy has only in-frame clones and leaves some out. Of roughly 390,000 clones listed, approximately 90% are singletons. Treatment defined: approximately 18 received Ad26.COV2.S at low or high dose, single or two shots; 5 received placebo; per-sample allocation not given. At day 63 after the first vaccine or placebo injection, samples were drawn. The specimen was peripheral blood, collected in a trial of Ad26.COV2.S vaccine versus placebo. The source is a person aged 18-60 years who received the Ad26.COV2.S COVID-19 vaccine or a placebo.

V and J are TRBV18 and TRBJ1-1; the match to TRBD1 covers 8 bases. V trimming: 3 bases; J trimming: 2 bases; junction bases outside the gene matches: 11. The length of the CDR3 is 17 residues. CDR1 KGHSH and CDR2 LQKENI come from the germline V gene. CDR3 sequence: CASSPVGTGGGNTEAFF. In nucleotides, the CDR3 is TGTGCCAGCTCACCGGTAGGGACAGGCGGGGGAAACACTGAAGCTTTCTTT. The complete variable domain, with remaining parts taken from reference TRBV18 and TRBJ1-1, reads NAGVMQNPRHLVRRRGQEARLRCSPMKGHSHVYWYRQLPEEGLKFMVYLQKENIIDESGMPKERFSAEFPKEGPSILRIQQVVRGDSAAYFCASSPVGTGGGNTEAFFGQGTRLTVV.

This rearrangement joins TRBV5-1 to TRBJ1-1; no definite D call. Trimming took off 4 bases at V and 1 base at J, with 11 bases between the two ends. CDR3 length equals 14 residues. Germline values: CDR1 SGHRS, CDR2 YFSETQ. The CDR3 nucleotides are TGCGCCAGCAGCCCGGCCGAGGGGAACACTGAAGCTTTCTTT. Translation: CASSPAEGNTEAFF. The whole variable domain, filled in from reference TRBV5-1 and TRBJ1-1, reads KAGVTQTPRYLIKTRGQQVTLSCSPISGHRSVSWYQQTPGQGLQFLFEYFSETQRNKGNFPGRFSGRQFSNSRSEMNVSTLELGDSALYLCASSPAEGNTEAFFGQGTRLTVV.